Included here is one T cell receptor (beta chain) sequence, with context. This entry is derived from a study of blood T cells in healthy people across ages. Alongside a J-beta primer mix, a sample-barcoded 5' primer served in a second PCR lasting about 7 to 11 cycles. MiXCR, run by TCRdb on the 5' RACE reads, gives a single entry per CDR3 protein. This sample has 950,000 to 1,200,000 distinct CDR3 sequences, with roughly two fifths found just once. This CDR3 spans 13 amino acids. Germline V gives CDR1 DFQATT, CDR2 SNEGSKA (reference sequence). V lost 3 bases and J lost 7, with 12 bases in between. This clonotype originated in a man aged 18 to 30 in good health. Sequenced input: blood. V gene TRBV20-1 combines with J gene TRBJ1-4; TRBD1 is a possible D gene (5 bases). CDR3 residues: CSASRQGSEKLFF. The CDR3 region has the DNA TGCAGTGCTAGTAGGCAGGGAAGTGAAAAACTGTTTTTT.